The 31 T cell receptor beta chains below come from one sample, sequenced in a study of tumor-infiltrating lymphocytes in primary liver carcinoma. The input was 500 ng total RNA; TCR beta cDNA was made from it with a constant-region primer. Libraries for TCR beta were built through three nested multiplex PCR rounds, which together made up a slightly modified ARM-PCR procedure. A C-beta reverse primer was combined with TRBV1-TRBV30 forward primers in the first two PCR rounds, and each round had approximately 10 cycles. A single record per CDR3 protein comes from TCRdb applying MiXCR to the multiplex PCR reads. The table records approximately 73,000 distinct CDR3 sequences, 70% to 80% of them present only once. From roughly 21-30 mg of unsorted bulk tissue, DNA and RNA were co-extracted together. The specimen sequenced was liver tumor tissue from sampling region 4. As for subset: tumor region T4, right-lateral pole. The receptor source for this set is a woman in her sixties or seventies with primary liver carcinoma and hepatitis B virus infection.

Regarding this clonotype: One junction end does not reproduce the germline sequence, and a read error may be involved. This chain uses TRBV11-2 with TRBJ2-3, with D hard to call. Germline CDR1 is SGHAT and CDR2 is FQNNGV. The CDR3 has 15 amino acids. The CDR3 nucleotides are TGTGCCAGCAGGCCCTCTGCGATTAACACAGATACACAGTATTTT. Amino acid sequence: CASRPSAINTDTQYF.

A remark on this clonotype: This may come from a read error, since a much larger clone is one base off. CDR3 DNA: TGTGCCAGCAGTGTGCGAGGGGGATCCCGCGAGCAGTACTTC. Translating gives CASSVRGGSREQYF. The chain employs TRBV28 and TRBJ2-7; the D gene is possibly TRBD1 (6 bases). This CDR3 has 14 residues. The V gene's germline CDR1 is MDHEN and CDR2 SYDVKM. With 5 bases removed from V and 6 bases from J, the gap between germline ends came to 17 bases.

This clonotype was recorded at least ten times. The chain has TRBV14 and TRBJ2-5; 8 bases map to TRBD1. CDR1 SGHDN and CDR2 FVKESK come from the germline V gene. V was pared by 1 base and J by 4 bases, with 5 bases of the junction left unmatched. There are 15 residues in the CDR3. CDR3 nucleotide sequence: TGTGCCAGCAGCCAAGGGCGGACAGGGCGAGAGACCCAGTACTTC. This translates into CASSQGRTGRETQYF.

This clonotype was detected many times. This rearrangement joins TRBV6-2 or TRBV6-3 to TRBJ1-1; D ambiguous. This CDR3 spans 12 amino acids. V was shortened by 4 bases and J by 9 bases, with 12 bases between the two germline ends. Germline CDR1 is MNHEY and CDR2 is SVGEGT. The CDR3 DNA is TGTGCCAGCAGTTTACGGAGAGGAAAAGCTTTCTTT. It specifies CASSLRRGKAFF.

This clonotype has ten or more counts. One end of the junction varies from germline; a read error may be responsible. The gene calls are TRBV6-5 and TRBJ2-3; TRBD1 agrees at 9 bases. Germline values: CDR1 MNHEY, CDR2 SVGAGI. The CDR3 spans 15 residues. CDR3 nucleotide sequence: TGTGCCAGCAGTTACGGGGGACAGGGATCGGGTACGCGGTATTTT. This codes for CASSYGGQGSGTRYF.

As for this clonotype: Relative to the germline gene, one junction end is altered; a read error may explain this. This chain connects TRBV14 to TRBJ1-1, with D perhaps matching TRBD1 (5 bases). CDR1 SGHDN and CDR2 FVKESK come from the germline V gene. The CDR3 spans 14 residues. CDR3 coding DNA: TGTGCCAGCAGCCGGGCTGGTATGGACACCGAAGCTTTCTTT. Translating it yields CASSRAGMDTEAFF.

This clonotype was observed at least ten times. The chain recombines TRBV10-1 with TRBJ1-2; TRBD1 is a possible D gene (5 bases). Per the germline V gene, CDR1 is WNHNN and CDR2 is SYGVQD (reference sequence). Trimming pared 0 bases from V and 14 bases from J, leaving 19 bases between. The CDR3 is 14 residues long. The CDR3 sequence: CASSESRRGPSGTF. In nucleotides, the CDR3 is TGCGCCAGCAGTGAGTCGAGAAGGGGCCCATCGGGAACCTTC.

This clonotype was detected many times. This CDR3 is CASSSRGGLETQYF. Here the CDR3 DNA reads TGTGCCAGCAGCTCACGGGGAGGGTTAGAGACCCAGTACTTC. The chain carries TRBV5-4 and TRBJ2-5, with 7 bases lining up with TRBD2. This CDR3 has 14 amino acids. From germline, CDR1 is SGHNT and CDR2 YYREEE (reference sequence). V lost 3 bases to trimming and J lost 4 bases; unmatched junction nucleotides: 6.

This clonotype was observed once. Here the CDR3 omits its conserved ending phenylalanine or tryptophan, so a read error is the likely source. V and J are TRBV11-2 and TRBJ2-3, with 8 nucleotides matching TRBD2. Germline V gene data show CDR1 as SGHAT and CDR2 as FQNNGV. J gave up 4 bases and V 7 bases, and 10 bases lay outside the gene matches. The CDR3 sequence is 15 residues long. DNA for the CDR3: TGTGCCAGCAACTCGGGACTAGTGGGACCAGATACGCAGTATCTT. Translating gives CASNSGLVGPDTQYL.

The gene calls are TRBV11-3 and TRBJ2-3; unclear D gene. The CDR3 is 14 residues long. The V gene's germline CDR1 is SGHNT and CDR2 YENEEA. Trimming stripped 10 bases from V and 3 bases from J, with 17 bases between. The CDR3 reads CAINLRRNTDTQYF. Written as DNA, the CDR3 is TGTGCCATCAACTTACGGAGAAATACAGATACGCAGTATTTT.

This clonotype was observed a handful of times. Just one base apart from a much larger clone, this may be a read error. The CDR3 DNA follows: TGTGCCAGCAGCCAAGAGACTAGCGGGGGCACAGATACGCAGTATTTT. Its protein is CASSQETSGGTDTQYF. The chain joins TRBV4-2 to TRBJ2-3, with 11 positions matching TRBD2. V lost 0 bases to trimming and J lost 1 base; unmatched junction nucleotides: 0. Germline CDR1 LGHNA, CDR2 YNFKEQ. CDR3 size: 16 residues.

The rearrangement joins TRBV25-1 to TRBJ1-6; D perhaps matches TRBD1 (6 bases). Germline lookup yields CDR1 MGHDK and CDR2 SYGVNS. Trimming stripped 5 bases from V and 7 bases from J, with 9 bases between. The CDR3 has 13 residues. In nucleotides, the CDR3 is TGTGCCAGCAGTCGACAGGAGAATTCACCCCTCCACTTT. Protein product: CASSRQENSPLHF.

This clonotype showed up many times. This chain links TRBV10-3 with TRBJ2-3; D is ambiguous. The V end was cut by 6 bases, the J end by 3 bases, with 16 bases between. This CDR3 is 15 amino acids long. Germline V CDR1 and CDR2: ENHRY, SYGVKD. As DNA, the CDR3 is TGTGCCATCAGCCCCTTTTCTGGAAGTACAGATACGCAGTATTTT. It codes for CAISPFSGSTDTQYF.

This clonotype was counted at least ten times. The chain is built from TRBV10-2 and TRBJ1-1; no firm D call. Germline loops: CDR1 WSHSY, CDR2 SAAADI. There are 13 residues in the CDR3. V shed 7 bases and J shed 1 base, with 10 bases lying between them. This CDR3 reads CASTPSGNTEAFF. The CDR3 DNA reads TGCGCCAGCACCCCCAGTGGGAACACTGAAGCTTTCTTT.

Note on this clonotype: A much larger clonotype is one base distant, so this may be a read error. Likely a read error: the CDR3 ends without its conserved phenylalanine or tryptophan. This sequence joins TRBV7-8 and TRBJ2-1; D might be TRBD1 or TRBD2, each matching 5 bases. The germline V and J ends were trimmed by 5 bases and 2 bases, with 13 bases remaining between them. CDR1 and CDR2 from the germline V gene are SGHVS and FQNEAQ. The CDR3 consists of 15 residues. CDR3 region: CASSIIGTAYNEQFS. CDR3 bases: TGTGCCAGCAGCATAATCGGGACGGCCTACAATGAGCAGTTCTCC.

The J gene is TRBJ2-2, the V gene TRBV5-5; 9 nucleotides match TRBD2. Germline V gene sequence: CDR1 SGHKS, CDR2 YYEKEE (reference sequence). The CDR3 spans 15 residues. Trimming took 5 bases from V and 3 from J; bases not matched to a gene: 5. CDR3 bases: TGTGCCAGCAGTGGGACTAGCATCTACACCGGGGAGCTGTTTTTT. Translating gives CASSGTSIYTGELFF.

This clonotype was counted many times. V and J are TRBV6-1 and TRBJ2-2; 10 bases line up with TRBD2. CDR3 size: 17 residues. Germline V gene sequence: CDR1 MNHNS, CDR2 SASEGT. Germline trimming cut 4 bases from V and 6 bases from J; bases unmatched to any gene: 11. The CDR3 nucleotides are TGTGCCAGCAGTGTAAGGCCTAGCGGGAGTCTTTCCGGGGAGCTGTTTTTT. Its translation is CASSVRPSGSLSGELFF.

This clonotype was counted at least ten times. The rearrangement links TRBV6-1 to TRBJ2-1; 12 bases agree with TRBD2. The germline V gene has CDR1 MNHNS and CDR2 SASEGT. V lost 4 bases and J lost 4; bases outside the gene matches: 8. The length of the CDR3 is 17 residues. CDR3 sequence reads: CASSASSGRALYNEQFF. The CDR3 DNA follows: TGTGCCAGCAGTGCATCTAGCGGGAGGGCCCTGTACAATGAGCAGTTCTTC.

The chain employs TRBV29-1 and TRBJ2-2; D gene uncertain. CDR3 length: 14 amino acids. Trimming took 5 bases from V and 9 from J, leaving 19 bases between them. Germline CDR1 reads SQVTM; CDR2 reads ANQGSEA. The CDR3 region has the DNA TGCAGCGTTAGAGGCCTGACGAACGCCTGGGAGCTGTTTTTT. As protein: CSVRGLTNAWELFF.

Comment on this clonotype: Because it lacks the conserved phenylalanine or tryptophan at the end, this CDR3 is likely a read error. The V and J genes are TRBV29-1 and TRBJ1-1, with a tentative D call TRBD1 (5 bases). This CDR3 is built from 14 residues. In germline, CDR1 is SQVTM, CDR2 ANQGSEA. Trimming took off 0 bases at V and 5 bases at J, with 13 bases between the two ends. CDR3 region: CSVEDLGDRTEAFL. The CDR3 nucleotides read TGCAGCGTTGAAGACTTAGGGGATAGGACTGAAGCTTTCCTT.

The CDR3 loop reads CASGIGRTGANVLTF. The DNA of the CDR3 is TGTGCCAGCGGAATCGGGAGAACTGGGGCCAACGTCCTGACTTTC. The chain is built from TRBV28 and TRBJ2-6; a possible D gene is TRBD2 (6 bases). Germline V gene sequence: CDR1 MDHEN, CDR2 SYDVKM. Trimming pared 8 bases from V and 2 bases from J, leaving 13 bases between. This CDR3 region has 15 residues.

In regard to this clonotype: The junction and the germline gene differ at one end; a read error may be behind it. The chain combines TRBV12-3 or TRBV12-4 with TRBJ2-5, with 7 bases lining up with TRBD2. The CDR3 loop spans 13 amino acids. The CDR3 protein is CANSQISGETQYF. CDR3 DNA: TGTGCCAACAGTCAAATTAGCGGGGAGACCCAGTACTTC.

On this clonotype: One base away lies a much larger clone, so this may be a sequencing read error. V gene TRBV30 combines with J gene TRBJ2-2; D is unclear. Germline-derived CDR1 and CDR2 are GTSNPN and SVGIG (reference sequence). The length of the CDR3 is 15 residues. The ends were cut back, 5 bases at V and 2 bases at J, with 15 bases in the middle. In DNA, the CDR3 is TGTGCCTGGGGTGGATGGAGCGTCAACACCGGGGAGCTGTTTTTT. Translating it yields CAWGGWSVNTGELFF.

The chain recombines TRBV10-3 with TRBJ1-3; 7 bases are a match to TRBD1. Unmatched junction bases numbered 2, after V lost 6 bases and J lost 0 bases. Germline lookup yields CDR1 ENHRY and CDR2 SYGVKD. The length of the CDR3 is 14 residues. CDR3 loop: CAIRGTDSGNTIYF. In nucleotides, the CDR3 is TGTGCCATCAGGGGGACAGACTCTGGAAACACCATATATTTT.

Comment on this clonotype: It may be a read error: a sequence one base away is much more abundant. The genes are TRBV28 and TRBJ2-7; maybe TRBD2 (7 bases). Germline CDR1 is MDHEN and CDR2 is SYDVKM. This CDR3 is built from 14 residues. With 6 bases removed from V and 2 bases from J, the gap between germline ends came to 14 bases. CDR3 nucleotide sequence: TGTGCCAGCAGCACAGGGAGGGGAACCTACGAGCAGTACTTC. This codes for CASSTGRGTYEQYF.

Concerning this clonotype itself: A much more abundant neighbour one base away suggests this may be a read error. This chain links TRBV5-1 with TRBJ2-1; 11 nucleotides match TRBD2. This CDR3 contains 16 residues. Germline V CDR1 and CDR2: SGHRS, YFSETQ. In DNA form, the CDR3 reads TGCGTCAGCCGTGACTCGGGACTAGCGGCATACAATGAGCAGTTCTTC. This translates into CVSRDSGLAAYNEQFF. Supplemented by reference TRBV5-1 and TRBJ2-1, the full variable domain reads KAGVTQTPRYLIKTRGQQVTLSCSPISGHRSVSWYQQTPGQGLQFLFEYFSETQRNKGNFPGRFSGRQFSNSRSEMNVSTLELGDSALYLCVSRDSGLAAYNEQFFGPGTRLTVL.

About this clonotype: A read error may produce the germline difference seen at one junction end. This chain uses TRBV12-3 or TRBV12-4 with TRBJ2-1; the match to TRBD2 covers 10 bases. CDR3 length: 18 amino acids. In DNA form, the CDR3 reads TGTACCAGCAGTTTAGAGGCAGGGCCGGGACTAGCGTTCAATGAGCAGTTCTTC. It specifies CTSSLEAGPGLAFNEQFF.

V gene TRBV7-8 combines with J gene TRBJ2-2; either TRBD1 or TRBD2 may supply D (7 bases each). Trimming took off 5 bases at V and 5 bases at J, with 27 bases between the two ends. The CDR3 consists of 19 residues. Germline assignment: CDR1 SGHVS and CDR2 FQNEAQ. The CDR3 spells CASSLSRDYLIQGTGELFF. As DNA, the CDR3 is TGTGCCAGCAGCCTGTCCCGGGACTACCTTATACAGGGGACCGGGGAGCTGTTTTTT.

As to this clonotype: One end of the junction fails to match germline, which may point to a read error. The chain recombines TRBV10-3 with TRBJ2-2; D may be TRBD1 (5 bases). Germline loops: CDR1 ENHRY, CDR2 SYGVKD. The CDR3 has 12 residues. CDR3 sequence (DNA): TGTGCCGTCCGACGTAGTATAGGGGCGCTGTTTTTT. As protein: CAVRRSIGALFF.

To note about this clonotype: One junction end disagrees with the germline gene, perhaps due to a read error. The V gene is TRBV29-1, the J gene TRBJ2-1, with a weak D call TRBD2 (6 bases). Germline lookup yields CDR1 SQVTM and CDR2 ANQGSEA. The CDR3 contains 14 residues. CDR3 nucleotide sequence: TGCGGCGTTGCAGGGACTGGCGGGAAGTATGAGCAGTTCTTC. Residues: CGVAGTGGKYEQFF.

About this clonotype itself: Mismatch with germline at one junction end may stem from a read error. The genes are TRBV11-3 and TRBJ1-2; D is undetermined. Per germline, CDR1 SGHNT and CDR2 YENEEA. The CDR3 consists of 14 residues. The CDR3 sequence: CAGGLATVLDGYAF. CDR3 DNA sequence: TGTGCCGGCGGCTTAGCGACGGTTCTTGATGGCTACGCCTTC.